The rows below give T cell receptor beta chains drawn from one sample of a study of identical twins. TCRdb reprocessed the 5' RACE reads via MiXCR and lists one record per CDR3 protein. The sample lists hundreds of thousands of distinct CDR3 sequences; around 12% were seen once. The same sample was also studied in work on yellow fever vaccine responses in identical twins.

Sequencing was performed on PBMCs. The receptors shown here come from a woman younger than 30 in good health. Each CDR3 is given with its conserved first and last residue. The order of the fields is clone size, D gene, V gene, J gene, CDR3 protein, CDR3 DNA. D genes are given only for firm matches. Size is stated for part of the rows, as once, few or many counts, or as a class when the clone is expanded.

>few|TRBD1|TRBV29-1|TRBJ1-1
CSVAYVDRGQENTEAFF
TGCAGCGTTGCTTATGTGGACAGGGGGCAGGAGAACACTGAAGCTTTCTTT
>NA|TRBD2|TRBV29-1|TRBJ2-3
CSVEALSGVTDTQYF
TGCAGCGTTGAAGCCCTGAGCGGGGTTACAGATACGCAGTATTTT
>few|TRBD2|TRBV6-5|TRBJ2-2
CASSYFGGGSSTGELFF
TGTGCCAGCAGTTACTTTGGGGGAGGGTCCTCCACCGGGGAGCTGTTTTTT
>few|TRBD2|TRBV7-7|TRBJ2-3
CASSLSAGVTDTQYF
TGTGCCAGCAGCTTATCAGCGGGAGTGACAGATACGCAGTATTTT
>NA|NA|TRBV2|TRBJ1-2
CASSAGVRRMDYGYTF
TGTGCCAGCAGTGCTGGGGTTCGGAGGATGGACTATGGCTACACCTTC
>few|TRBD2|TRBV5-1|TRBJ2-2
CASSPLAGGGGTGELFF
TGCGCCAGCAGCCCGCTAGCGGGAGGCGGGGGGACCGGGGAGCTGTTTTTT
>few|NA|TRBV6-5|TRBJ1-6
CASSYGPGDSYNSPLHF
TGTGCCAGCAGTTACGGGCCCGGAGACTCCTATAATTCACCCCTCCACTTT
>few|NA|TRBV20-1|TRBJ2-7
CSATGVEQYF
TGCAGTGCTACAGGGGTCGAGCAGTACTTC
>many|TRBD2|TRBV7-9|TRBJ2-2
CASSPSGGIYTGELFF
TGTGCCAGCAGCCCGAGCGGGGGCATCTACACCGGGGAGCTGTTTTTT
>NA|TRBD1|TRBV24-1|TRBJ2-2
CATSDQPTGTGSGELFF
TGTGCCACCAGTGATCAACCTACCGGGACAGGGTCCGGGGAGCTGTTTTTT
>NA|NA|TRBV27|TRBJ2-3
CASSLRTRGFTDTQYF
TGTGCCAGCAGTCTCCGGACTCGCGGCTTCACAGATACGCAGTATTTT
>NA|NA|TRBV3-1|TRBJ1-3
CASWDRGARNTIYF
TGTGCCAGCTGGGACCGAGGAGCGCGAAACACCATATATTTT
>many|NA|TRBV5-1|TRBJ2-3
CASSFGRGIDTQYF
TGCGCCAGCAGCTTTGGTCGGGGAATAGATACGCAGTATTTT
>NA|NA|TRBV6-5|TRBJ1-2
CASSYTGDYGYTF
TGTGCCAGCAGTTATACAGGAGACTATGGCTACACCTTC
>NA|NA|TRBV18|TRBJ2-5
CASSAIRQETQYF
TGTGCCAGCTCCGCAATCCGCCAAGAGACCCAGTACTTC
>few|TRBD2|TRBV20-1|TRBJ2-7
CSARFVAGTDEQYF
TGCAGTGCTAGATTTGTAGCGGGTACGGACGAGCAGTACTTC
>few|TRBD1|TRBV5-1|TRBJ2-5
CASSVGQGLEETQYF
TGCGCCAGCAGCGTGGGACAGGGGTTAGAAGAGACCCAGTACTTC
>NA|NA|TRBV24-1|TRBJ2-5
CATSDLADGQETQYF
TGTGCCACCAGTGATTTGGCGGACGGACAAGAGACCCAGTACTTC
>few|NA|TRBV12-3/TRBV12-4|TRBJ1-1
CASSQKPHSGDTEAFF
TGTGCCAGCAGCCAAAAACCGCACAGCGGCGACACTGAAGCTTTCTTT
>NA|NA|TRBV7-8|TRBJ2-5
CASSFRVAGRQETQYF
TGTGCCAGCAGCTTCCGGGTGGCCGGGAGACAAGAGACCCAGTACTTC
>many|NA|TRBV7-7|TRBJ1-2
CASSSYRVGYGYTF
TGTGCCAGCAGCTCCTACAGGGTTGGCTATGGCTACACCTTC
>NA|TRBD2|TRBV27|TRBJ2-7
CASSLLAGGSGYEQYF
TGTGCCAGCAGCCTACTAGCGGGAGGATCTGGCTACGAGCAGTACTTC
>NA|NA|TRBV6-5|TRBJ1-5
CASSYSTGNQPQHF
TGTGCCAGCAGTTACTCGACAGGCAATCAGCCCCAGCATTTT
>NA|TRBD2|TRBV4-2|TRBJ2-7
CASSQVLAGGEQYF
TGTGCCAGCAGCCAAGTGCTAGCGGGGGGTGAGCAGTACTTC
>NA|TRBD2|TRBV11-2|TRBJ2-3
CASSLLWGLAVSTDTQYF
TGTGCCAGCAGCTTACTGTGGGGACTAGCAGTTAGCACAGATACGCAGTATTTT
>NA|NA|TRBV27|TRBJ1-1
CASSLFPEMTEAFF
TGTGCCAGCAGTTTATTTCCCGAGATGACTGAAGCTTTCTTT
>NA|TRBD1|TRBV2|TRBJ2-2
CASSEERTGGAPDTGELFF
TGTGCCAGCAGTGAAGAGAGGACAGGGGGCGCCCCGGACACCGGGGAGCTGTTTTTT
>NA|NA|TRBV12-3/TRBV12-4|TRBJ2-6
CASSSWGGGSGANVLTF
TGTGCCAGCAGTTCTTGGGGGGGCGGTTCTGGGGCCAACGTCCTGACTTTC
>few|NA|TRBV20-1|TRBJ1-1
CSARVSKGTEAFF
TGCAGTGCCAGGGTTTCTAAGGGCACTGAAGCTTTCTTT
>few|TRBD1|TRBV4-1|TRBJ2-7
CASSQQDRGADEQYF
TGCGCCAGCAGCCAGCAGGACAGGGGGGCGGACGAGCAGTACTTC
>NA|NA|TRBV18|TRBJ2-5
CASSPPLEETQYF
TGTGCCAGCTCACCACCGTTGGAAGAGACCCAGTACTTC
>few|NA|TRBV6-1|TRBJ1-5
CASRDQGLQPQHF
TGTGCCAGCAGGGACCAGGGCTTGCAGCCCCAGCATTTT
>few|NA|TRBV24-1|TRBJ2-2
CATSDMIGELFF
TGTGCCACCAGTGACATGATAGGGGAGCTGTTTTTT
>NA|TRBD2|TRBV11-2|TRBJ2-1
CASSLDRLAGGPAFF
TGTGCCAGCAGCTTAGATCGCCTAGCGGGGGGGCCCGCGTTCTTC
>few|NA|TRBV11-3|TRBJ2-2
CASSLILTGELFF
TGTGCCAGCAGCTTAATTTTAACCGGGGAGCTGTTTTTT